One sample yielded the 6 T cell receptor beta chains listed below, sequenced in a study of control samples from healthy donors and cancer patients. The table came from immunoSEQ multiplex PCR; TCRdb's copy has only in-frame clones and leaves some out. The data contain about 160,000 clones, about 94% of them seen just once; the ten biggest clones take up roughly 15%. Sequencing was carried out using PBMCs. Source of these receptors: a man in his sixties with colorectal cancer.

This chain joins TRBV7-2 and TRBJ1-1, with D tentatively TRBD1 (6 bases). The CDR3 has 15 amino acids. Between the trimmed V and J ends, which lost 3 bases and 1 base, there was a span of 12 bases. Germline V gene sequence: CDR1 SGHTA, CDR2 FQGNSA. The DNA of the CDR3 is TGTGCCAGCAGCTTCGGGGGCAGGTCGAACACTGAAGCTTTCTTT. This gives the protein CASSFGGRSNTEAFF.

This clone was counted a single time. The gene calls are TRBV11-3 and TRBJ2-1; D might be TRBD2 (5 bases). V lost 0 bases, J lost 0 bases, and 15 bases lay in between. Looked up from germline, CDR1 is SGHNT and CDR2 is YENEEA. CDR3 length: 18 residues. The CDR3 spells CASSLDLSRGSSYNEQFF. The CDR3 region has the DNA TGTGCCAGCAGCTTAGATCTAAGCCGGGGAAGCTCCTACAATGAGCAGTTCTTC.

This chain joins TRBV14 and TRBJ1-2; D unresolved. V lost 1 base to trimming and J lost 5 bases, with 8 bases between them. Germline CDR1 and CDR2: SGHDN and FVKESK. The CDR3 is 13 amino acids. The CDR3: CASSQALYYGYTF. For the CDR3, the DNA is TGTGCCAGCAGCCAAGCACTGTATTATGGCTACACCTTC.

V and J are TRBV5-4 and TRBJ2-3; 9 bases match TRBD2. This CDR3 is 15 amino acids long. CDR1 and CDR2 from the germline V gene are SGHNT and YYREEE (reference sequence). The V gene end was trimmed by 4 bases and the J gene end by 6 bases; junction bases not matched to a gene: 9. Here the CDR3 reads CASSRGASGDDTQYF. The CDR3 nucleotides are TGTGCCAGCAGCCGCGGGGCTAGCGGGGACGATACGCAGTATTTT.

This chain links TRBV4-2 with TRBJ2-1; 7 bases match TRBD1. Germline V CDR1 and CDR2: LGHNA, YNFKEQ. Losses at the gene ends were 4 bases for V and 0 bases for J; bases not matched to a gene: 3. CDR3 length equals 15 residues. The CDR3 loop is CASSRDSFSYNEQFF. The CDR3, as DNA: TGTGCCAGCAGCCGGGACAGCTTCTCCTACAATGAGCAGTTCTTC.

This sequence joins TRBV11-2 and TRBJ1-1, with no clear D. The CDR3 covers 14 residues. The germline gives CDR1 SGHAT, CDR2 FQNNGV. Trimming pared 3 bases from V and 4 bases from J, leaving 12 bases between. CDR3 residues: CASSFGQSITEAFF. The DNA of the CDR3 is TGTGCCAGCAGCTTTGGGCAGTCAATCACTGAAGCTTTCTTT. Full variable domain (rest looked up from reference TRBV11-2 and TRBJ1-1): EAGVAQSPRYKIIEKRQSVAFWCNPISGHATLYWYQQILGQGPKLLIQFQNNGVVDDSQLPKDRFSAERLKGVDSTLKIQPAKLEDSAVYLCASSFGQSITEAFFGQGTRLTVV.